Below, 17 T cell receptor beta chains from the same sample are listed, as sequenced in a study of patients and donors after allogeneic stem cell transplantation. From the RT-PCR reads, TCRdb called clonotypes with MiXCR, one entry per CDR3 protein. The sample carries approximately 220,000 distinct CDR3 sequences, 35% to 45% recorded once. The sample was blood, either unsorted or a sorted T cell fraction (not recorded which). Receptors originate from a human donor who was either an allogeneic HSCT recipient or a stem cell or donor lymphocyte infusion donor (not recorded which). It is not recorded whose cells these are; they may come from a transplant donor.

The chain carries TRBV6-5 and TRBJ2-2; possibly TRBD2 for D (6 bases). Trimming shortened V by 6 bases and J by 8 bases, and 13 bases separated the two germline ends. Germline V gene sequence: CDR1 MNHEY, CDR2 SVGAGI. The CDR3 is made up of 13 amino acids. The CDR3 nucleotides are TGTGCCAGCAGACGGGGGAGGCAAGGGGAGCTGTTTTTT. Its protein is CASRRGRQGELFF.

The chain joins TRBV7-3 to TRBJ1-1, with D possibly TRBD1 on 5 matching bases. This CDR3 region has 17 residues. Germline CDR1 SGHTA, CDR2 FQGTGA. Trimming pared 1 base from V and 4 bases from J, leaving 19 bases between. The CDR3 DNA sequence: TGTGCCAGCAGCTTAAATCCCCTCCTAATGGGGGTCACTGAAGCTTTCTTT. Its translation: CASSLNPLLMGVTEAFF.

V usage is TRBV5-1 and J usage is TRBJ2-2; D remains unclear. The CDR3 has 17 residues. Trimming stripped 0 bases from V and 4 bases from J, with 16 bases between. Per the germline V gene, CDR1 is SGHRS and CDR2 is YFSETQ. CDR3 protein: CASSLGGPEYSTGELFF. DNA of the CDR3: TGCGCCAGCAGCTTGGGAGGCCCAGAGTATTCCACCGGGGAGCTGTTTTTT.

This chain links TRBV6-5 with TRBJ1-1; the match to TRBD1 covers 12 bases. This CDR3 has 16 residues. The germline V gene encodes CDR1 MNHEY and CDR2 SVGAGI. V lost 5 bases, J lost 0 bases, and 4 bases stayed unmatched. The CDR3 loop reads CASSTGQGALNTEAFF. Here the CDR3 DNA reads TGTGCCAGCAGTACGGGACAGGGGGCCCTGAACACTGAAGCTTTCTTT.

J is TRBJ1-2 and V is TRBV5-5, with a weak D call TRBD1 (5 bases). This CDR3 has 14 amino acids. V was clipped by 4 bases and J by 3 bases, with 13 bases between them. Germline V lookup: CDR1 SGHKS, CDR2 YYEKEE (reference sequence). CDR3: CASSPGSSYYGYTF. CDR3 nucleotides: TGTGCCAGCAGCCCAGGGTCCTCCTACTATGGCTACACCTTC.

This clonotype was seen more than once but under ten times. This CDR3 reads CASKQGYGMNTEAFF. The CDR3 bases are TGTGCCAGCAAACAGGGGTACGGCATGAACACTGAAGCTTTCTTT. The genes are TRBV27 and TRBJ1-1, with TRBD1 identical over 7 bases. The germline gives CDR1 MNHEY, CDR2 SMNVEV (reference sequence). The CDR3 consists of 15 residues. V lost 7 bases, J lost 0 bases, and 8 bases stayed unmatched.

This clonotype was counted only a few times. The chain is built from TRBV3-1 and TRBJ1-5, with TRBD1 as a possible D gene (5 bases). The germline V gene encodes CDR1 LGHDT and CDR2 YNNKEL (reference sequence). V was cut by 6 bases and J by 2 bases, with 11 bases left in between. CDR3 length: 14 residues. CDR3 bases: TGTGCCAGCAGTATAGGGGTACGCAATCAGCCCCAGCATTTT. It yields the protein CASSIGVRNQPQHF.

The chain employs TRBV5-1 and TRBJ1-1; 8 bases fit TRBD1. The CDR3 covers 22 residues. CDR1 SGHRS and CDR2 YFSETQ come from the germline V gene. The J segment lost 2 bases and the V segment lost 0 bases, leaving 24 bases of the junction unmatched. The CDR3 coding sequence is TGCGCCAGCAGCTTGGGGTCAGGGGGCGAAGCCGGTGGTTTTTGGCGTAACACTGAAGCTTTCTTT. Its translation: CASSLGSGGEAGGFWRNTEAFF.

The chain employs TRBV7-2 and TRBJ1-6, with 7 bases lining up with TRBD1. The CDR3 runs 15 residues. Germline loops: CDR1 SGHTA, CDR2 FQGNSA. Trimming at V came to 5 bases and at J to 9 bases, leaving 10 bases not matched to a gene. CDR3 loop: CASSLAPQGRSPLHF. CDR3 DNA sequence: TGTGCCAGCAGCCTGGCCCCACAGGGGCGTTCACCCCTCCACTTT.

V is TRBV28 and J is TRBJ2-5; TRBD1 matches at 7 bases. Germline V gene sequence: CDR1 MDHEN, CDR2 SYDVKM. Unmatched junction bases numbered 3, after V lost 4 bases and J lost 1 base. The CDR3 is made up of 14 amino acids. In DNA form, the CDR3 reads TGTGCCAGCAGTTCGGGACAGACCCAAGAGACCCAGTACTTC. It encodes CASSSGQTQETQYF.

CDR3 region: CSARVLTTLAEAFF. In nucleotides, the CDR3 is TGCAGTGCTAGAGTATTGACGACACTCGCTGAAGCTTTCTTT. V gene TRBV20-1 combines with J gene TRBJ1-1; D call uncertain. Germline V gives CDR1 DFQATT, CDR2 SNEGSKA (reference sequence). Trimming pared 1 base from V and 6 bases from J, leaving 15 bases between. The CDR3 runs to 14 residues.

V gene TRBV20-1 combines with J gene TRBJ1-1; D is unclear. Trimming stripped 0 bases from V and 1 base from J, with 0 bases between. The V gene's germline CDR1 is DFQATT and CDR2 SNEGSKA (reference sequence). CDR3 length: 11 amino acids. As DNA, the CDR3 is TGCAGTGCTAGAGAGAACACTGAAGCTTTCTTT. Protein: CSARENTEAFF.

The chain couples TRBV29-1 to TRBJ2-7; 8 bases map to TRBD1. CDR1 and CDR2 from the germline V gene are SQVTM and ANQGSEA. CDR3 size: 14 residues. The trim removed 6 bases at V and 4 bases at J, leaving 11 bases unmatched. This CDR3 is CSVGLDRERYEQYF. For the CDR3, the DNA is TGCAGCGTGGGCTTGGACAGGGAACGGTACGAGCAGTACTTC.

This clonotype has just one count. This chain uses TRBV7-6 with TRBJ2-1, with 7 bases fitting TRBD1. This CDR3 is built from 15 residues. The J segment lost 5 bases and the V segment lost 3 bases, leaving 7 bases of the junction unmatched. In germline, CDR1 is SGHVS, CDR2 FNYEAQ. Here the CDR3 DNA reads TGTGCCAGCAGCTTCATACAGGGGCCTCACAATGAGCAGTTCTTC. Translating gives CASSFIQGPHNEQFF.

The chain uses TRBV7-6 and TRBJ2-7; D is undetermined. The CDR3 is made up of 15 amino acids. The germline V gene has CDR1 SGHVS and CDR2 FNYEAQ. With 3 bases removed from V and 2 bases from J, the gap between germline ends came to 14 bases. The CDR3, as DNA: TGTGCCAGCAGCTTTGAACAAGGCCAAACCTACGAGCAGTACTTC. Its protein is CASSFEQGQTYEQYF.

The CDR3 reads CASSPEGTISYEQYF. CDR3 nucleotide sequence: TGTGCCAGCTCACCAGAAGGGACTATCTCCTACGAGCAGTACTTC. The J gene is TRBJ2-7, the V gene TRBV18; TRBD2 aligns across 7 bases. The V segment lost 2 bases and the J segment 0 bases; nucleotides outside the gene matches: 4. Germline loops: CDR1 KGHSH, CDR2 LQKENI. The CDR3 sequence is 15 residues long.

This clonotype was found a few times. The chain couples TRBV12-3 or TRBV12-4 to TRBJ1-1; D is undetermined. Trimming cost V 6 bases and J 4 bases, with 9 bases left between them. The CDR3 spans 12 residues. The CDR3 DNA is TGTGCCAGCAGCTGGGTATCCACTGAAGCTTTCTTT. Protein product: CASSWVSTEAFF.